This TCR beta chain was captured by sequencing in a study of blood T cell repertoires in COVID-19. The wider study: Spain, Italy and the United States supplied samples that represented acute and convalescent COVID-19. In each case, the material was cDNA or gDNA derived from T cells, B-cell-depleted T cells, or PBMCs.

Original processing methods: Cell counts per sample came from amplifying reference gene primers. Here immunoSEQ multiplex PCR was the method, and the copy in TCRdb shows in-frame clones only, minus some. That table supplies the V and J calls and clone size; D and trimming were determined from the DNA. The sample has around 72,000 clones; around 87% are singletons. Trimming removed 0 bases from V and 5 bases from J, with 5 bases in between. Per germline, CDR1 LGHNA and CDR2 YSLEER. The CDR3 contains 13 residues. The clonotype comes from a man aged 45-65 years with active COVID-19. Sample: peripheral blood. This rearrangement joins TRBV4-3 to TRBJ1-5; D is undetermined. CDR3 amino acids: CASSQDPDQPQHF. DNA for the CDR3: TGCGCCAGCAGCCAAGATCCCGATCAGCCCCAGCATTTT.